Given below is one T cell receptor beta chain in context. The antigen remains unidentified. Under the authors' procedure: Filtering differed for immunoSEQ, which gave only junction sequences without quality scores. Method: immunoSEQ multiplex PCR; TCRdb's copy keeps in-frame clones and lacks some. The DNA was the basis for D and trimming; V, J and clone size are from that table. The data hold fewer than 850,000 clones, with 60% to 80% observed a single time. The sample comes from a study of shared clonotypes between healthy human individuals. Study-wide results and caveats: Several donors shared around 5.1% of their naive CD4 clonotypes.

The CDR3 totals 14 residues. Germline V lookup: CDR1 MGHDK, CDR2 SYGVNS. Trimming at V came to 4 bases and at J to 8 bases, leaving 4 bases not matched to a gene. The sequence derives from a woman in her 30s in good health. The sequenced sample was memory CD4+ T cells sorted from blood. Described subset: CD45RA-negative fraction. The V and J genes are TRBV25-1 and TRBJ2-1; 11 nucleotides match TRBD1. The CDR3 spells CASSGGQGADEQFF. Written as DNA, the CDR3 is TGTGCCAGCAGTGGAGGACAGGGGGCTGATGAGCAGTTCTTC.